These 9 T cell receptor beta chains were sequenced from one sample in a study of shared clonotypes between healthy human individuals. Measured with immunoSEQ multiplex PCR; TCRdb has only the in-frame clones, and not every one. This sample has approximately 2.5 million clones; over 85% occur once, and the top ten carry roughly 0.36%. The sequenced material came from naive CD4+ T cells from PBMCs. Subset meaning: CD45RA+ positively selected. These receptors were taken from a man aged 18 to 35 in good health. Some clones in this sample may be carry-over from other donors' samples.

The gene calls are TRBV19 and TRBJ2-5; 14 bases are a match to TRBD2. The CDR3 length is 18 residues. J gave up 0 bases and V 1 base, and 4 bases lay outside the gene matches. Germline values: CDR1 LNHDA, CDR2 SQIVND (reference sequence). CDR3 sequence: CASSIGGTSGSYQETQYF. The DNA of the CDR3 is TGTGCCAGTAGTATAGGAGGGACTAGCGGGAGTTACCAAGAGACCCAGTACTTC.

The chain combines TRBV9 with TRBJ1-4; D is uncertain. Trimming took 1 base from V and 6 from J, leaving 10 bases between them. This CDR3 spans 14 amino acids. Germline V CDR1 and CDR2: SGDLS, YYNGEE. The CDR3 DNA reads as TGTGCCAGCAGCGTAAGCGGGGTTGATGAAAAACTGTTTTTT. Its translation is CASSVSGVDEKLFF.

J is TRBJ2-5 and V is TRBV29-1; D gene ambiguous. V lost 7 bases and J 3 bases, leaving 9 bases between the germline ends. The CDR3 length is 11 residues. Germline-derived CDR1 and CDR2 are SQVTM and ANQGSEA. The CDR3 coding sequence is TGCAGCGGTGGCAGAGAAGAGACCCAGTACTTC. Translating it yields CSGGREETQYF.

This rearrangement joins TRBV19 to TRBJ1-2, with 7 bases lining up with TRBD1. The germline V gene has CDR1 LNHDA and CDR2 SQIVND (reference sequence). CDR3 length: 15 amino acids. J was trimmed by 4 bases and V by 8 bases; bases with no gene match: 13. CDR3 sequence reads: CASGMPGQPFYGYTF. The CDR3 bases are TGTGCCAGTGGAATGCCGGGACAGCCTTTCTATGGCTACACCTTC.

V and J are TRBV4-3 and TRBJ1-2; 8 nucleotides line up with TRBD1. The CDR3 loop spans 15 amino acids. Germline V gene sequence: CDR1 LGHNA, CDR2 YSLEER. With 0 bases clipped from V and 4 bases from J, the junction kept 4 bases outside the gene matches. CDR3 loop: CASSQDHGQGYGYTF. CDR3 coding DNA: TGCGCCAGCAGCCAAGATCATGGACAGGGCTATGGCTACACCTTC.

On this clone: Different DNA sequences within this sample yield the same CDR3. V and J are TRBV7-9 and TRBJ2-7; D unresolved. The CDR3 covers 12 residues. CDR1 is SEHNR, CDR2 FQNEAQ, per germline (reference sequence). Trimming left V 5 bases short and J 0 bases short, with 5 bases between. CDR3 in amino acids: CASSHSSYEQYF. The CDR3, as DNA: TGTGCCAGCAGCCATAGCTCCTACGAGCAGTACTTC.

In this sample, this clone turned up once. The rearrangement joins TRBV11-2 to TRBJ2-7; tentatively, D is TRBD1 or TRBD2 (6 bases each). With 5 bases removed from V and 6 bases from J, the gap between germline ends came to 20 bases. The CDR3 runs 15 residues. The germline CDR1 and CDR2 sequences are SGHAT and FQNNGV. The CDR3, as DNA: TGTGCCAGCAGCCAGCTGAGGGGGGCGCCTGGCGAGCAGTACTTC. Its translation is CASSQLRGAPGEQYF.

The gene calls are TRBV29-1 and TRBJ2-2; possibly TRBD2 for D (6 bases). The CDR3 is made up of 14 amino acids. The V gene's germline CDR1 is SQVTM and CDR2 ANQGSEA. The germline V and J ends were trimmed by 0 bases and 4 bases, with 9 bases remaining between them. CDR3 sequence (DNA): TGCAGCGTTGAAGATAAGGGACTCACCGGGGAGCTGTTTTTT. Its protein product is CSVEDKGLTGELFF.

A few counts support this clone. Other DNA sequences in the same sample also yield this CDR3. V gene TRBV2 combines with J gene TRBJ1-2; no clear D. Germline CDR1 and CDR2: SNHLY and FYNNEI. The CDR3 covers 12 residues. V shed 4 bases and J shed 2 bases, with 5 bases lying between them. CDR3 sequence (DNA): TGTGCCAGCAGTGGGACGAACTATGGCTACACCTTC. This translates into CASSGTNYGYTF.